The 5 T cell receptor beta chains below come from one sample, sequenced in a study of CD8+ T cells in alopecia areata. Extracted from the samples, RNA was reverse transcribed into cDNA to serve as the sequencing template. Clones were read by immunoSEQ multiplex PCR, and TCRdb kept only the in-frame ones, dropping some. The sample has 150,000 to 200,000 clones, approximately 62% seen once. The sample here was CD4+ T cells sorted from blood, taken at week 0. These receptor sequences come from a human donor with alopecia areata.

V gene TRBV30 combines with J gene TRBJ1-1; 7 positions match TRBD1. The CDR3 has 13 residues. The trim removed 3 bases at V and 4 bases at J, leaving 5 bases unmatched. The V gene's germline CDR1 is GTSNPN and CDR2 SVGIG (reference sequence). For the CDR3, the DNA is TGTGCCTGGAGCGATCAGGGGGGCACTGAAGCTTTCTTT. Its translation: CAWSDQGGTEAFF.

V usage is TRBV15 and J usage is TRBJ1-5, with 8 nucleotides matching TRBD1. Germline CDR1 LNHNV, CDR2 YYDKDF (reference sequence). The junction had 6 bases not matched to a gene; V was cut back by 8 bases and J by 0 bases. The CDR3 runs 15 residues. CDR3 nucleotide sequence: TGTGCCACCGATGACAGGGGCTATAGCAATCAGCCCCAGCATTTT. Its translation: CATDDRGYSNQPQHF.

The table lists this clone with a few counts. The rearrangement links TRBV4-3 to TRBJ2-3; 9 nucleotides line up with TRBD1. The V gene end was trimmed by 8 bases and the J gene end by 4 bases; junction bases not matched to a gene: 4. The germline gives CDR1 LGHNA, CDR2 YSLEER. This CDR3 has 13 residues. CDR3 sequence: CASGDREADTQYF. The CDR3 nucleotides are TGCGCCAGCGGGGACAGGGAGGCAGATACGCAGTATTTT.

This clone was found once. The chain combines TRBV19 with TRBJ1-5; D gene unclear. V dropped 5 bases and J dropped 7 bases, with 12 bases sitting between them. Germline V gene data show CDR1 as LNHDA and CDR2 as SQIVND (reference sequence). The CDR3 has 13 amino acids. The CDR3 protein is CASSYSVEQPQHF. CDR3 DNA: TGTGCCAGTAGTTATTCCGTTGAACAGCCCCAGCATTTT.

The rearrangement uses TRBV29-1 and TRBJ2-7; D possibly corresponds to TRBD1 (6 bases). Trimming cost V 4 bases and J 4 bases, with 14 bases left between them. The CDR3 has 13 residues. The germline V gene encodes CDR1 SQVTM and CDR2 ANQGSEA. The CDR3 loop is CSVATGAYYEQYF. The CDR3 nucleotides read TGCAGCGTTGCGACAGGAGCTTATTACGAGCAGTACTTC.